These T cell receptor beta chains were read from a single sample in a study of T cells after yellow fever vaccination. TCRdb re-analysed the 5' RACE reads in MiXCR, keeping a single row per CDR3 protein. The repertoire holds 60,000 to 85,000 distinct CDR3 sequences, more than 5.5% seen once, with roughly 35% in the top ten. Sequencing used CD8+ T cells sorted from PBMCs, obtained about 5 days after the first yellow fever vaccination. These receptors all come from a man aged 18 to 35 who received the YFV17D yellow fever vaccine. CDR3s include the opening cysteine and the closing phenylalanine or tryptophan. The D gene is left open where the match is weak. The size entry is marked missing in some rows and otherwise reads once, few, many or a size class.

>TRBJ2-1|many|-|TRBV10-3
TGTGCCATCAGTGCCCTCGCGGGGGCCAACAATGAGCAGTTCTTC
CAISALAGANNEQFF
>TRBJ1-4|many|-|TRBV6-5
TGTGCCAGCAGCTCCACCAACCGGGGGGCAGCTAATGAAAAACTGTTTTTT
CASSSTNRGAANEKLFF
>TRBJ2-7|many|-|TRBV6-2/TRBV6-3
TGTGCCAGCAGTTACCGGGACAACTACGAGCAGTACTTC
CASSYRDNYEQYF
>TRBJ2-1|many|-|TRBV29-1
TGCAGCGTTATCCCCCTTACGGGGGAGAATGAGCAGTTCTTC
CSVIPLTGENEQFF
>TRBJ1-1|-|-|TRBV12-3/TRBV12-4
TGTGCCAGCAGGTTAACAGGGTTGGAAGCTTTCTTT
CASRLTGLEAFF
>TRBJ1-5|many|-|TRBV19
TGTGCCAGTAGTGCGGATAGCAATCAGCCCCAGCATTTT
CASSADSNQPQHF
>TRBJ2-2|-|-|TRBV6-5
TGTGCCAGCAGCTACCAGGGTCCCGGGGAGCTGTTTTTT
CASSYQGPGELFF
>TRBJ2-5|-|TRBD2|TRBV7-9
TGTGCCAGCAGTCAAGGGCGGGGGGGGATGCAAGAGACCCAGTACTTC
CASSQGRGGMQETQYF
>TRBJ2-7|many|TRBD2|TRBV20-1
TGCAGTGCTAGAGTTTCTGCGGGGGGCGGATACGAGCAGTACTTC
CSARVSAGGGYEQYF
>TRBJ2-7|few|-|TRBV5-1
TGCGCCAGCAGCTTGGGACGGAGTTCCTACGAGCAGTACTTC
CASSLGRSSYEQYF
>TRBJ2-2|many|-|TRBV29-1
TGCAGCGTTGACGGACCGAACACCGGGGAGCTGTTTTTT
CSVDGPNTGELFF
>TRBJ2-5|-|TRBD2|TRBV27
TGTGCCAGCAGTCCGGGGGGGTCGGGGCAAGAGACCCAGTACTTC
CASSPGGSGQETQYF
>TRBJ1-1|many|TRBD1|TRBV6-1
TGTGCCAGCAGCCGTACGACCGGGACAGCCTATGAAGCTTTCTTT
CASSRTTGTAYEAFF
>TRBJ1-6|many|TRBD1|TRBV20-1
TGCAGTGCCTCGGGGCAGGGGGGATCACCCCTCCACTTT
CSASGQGGSPLHF
>TRBJ1-3|few|TRBD1|TRBV2
TGTGCCAGCATTCCTAAGGACAGGGATGCTGGAAACACCATATATTTT
CASIPKDRDAGNTIYF
>TRBJ1-1|few|-|TRBV5-4
TGTGCCAGCAGGGTGTGGGGGACAGAAGCTTTCTTT
CASRVWGTEAFF
>TRBJ2-1|many|-|TRBV24-1
TGTGCCACCAGTGGTCCGGGGTTGGTCGATGAGCAGTTCTTC
CATSGPGLVDEQFF
>TRBJ2-6|-|-|TRBV4-3
TGCGCCAGCAGCCAGGAACGGCTGGCCAACGTCCTGACTTTC
CASSQERLANVLTF
>TRBJ1-1|-|TRBD1|TRBV4-2
TGTGCCAGCAGCGGGCTCATTACAGGGGGCTTGGGTGGAAACACTGAAGCTTTCTTT
CASSGLITGGLGGNTEAFF
>TRBJ2-3|many|-|TRBV18
TGTGCCAGCTCATACGGGGGCACAGATACGCAGTATTTT
CASSYGGTDTQYF
>TRBJ1-2|-|TRBD1|TRBV9
TGTGCCAGCAGCCGACAGGGTGAGGACTATGGCTACACCTTC
CASSRQGEDYGYTF
>TRBJ2-7|many|TRBD1|TRBV20-1
TGCAGTGTCCTGACAGGGGACTCCTACGAGCAGTACTTC
CSVLTGDSYEQYF
>TRBJ1-1|few|-|TRBV4-3
TGCGCCAGCAGCCAAGTGACAGGTTGGTTGAACACTGAAGCTTTCTTT
CASSQVTGWLNTEAFF
>TRBJ2-3|few|TRBD2|TRBV6-5
TGTGCCAGCAGTTTTACTAGCGGTCCCTCCACAGATACGCAGTATTTT
CASSFTSGPSTDTQYF
>TRBJ1-1|-|-|TRBV5-1
TGCGCCAGCAGCTTGGCCCAGGATAGGGTAGACACTGAAGCTTTCTTT
CASSLAQDRVDTEAFF
>TRBJ1-6|-|-|TRBV6-1
TGTGCCAGCCACACAGGGAATAATTCACCCCTCCACTTT
CASHTGNNSPLHF
>TRBJ2-1|many|-|TRBV29-1
TGCAGCGTTCTTACCGGGAAGGACAATGAGCAGTTCTTC
CSVLTGKDNEQFF
>TRBJ2-3|few|TRBD2|TRBV7-6
TGTGCCAGCAGCTTAGATCCGGCTAGCGGATCTAGCACAGATACGCAGTATTTT
CASSLDPASGSSTDTQYF
>TRBJ2-3|many|TRBD2|TRBV4-1
TGCGCCAGCAGCCAAGATAGCGGGGGCGGGACGCAGTATTTT
CASSQDSGGGTQYF
>TRBJ2-7|-|-|TRBV4-1
TGCGCCAGCAGCCTTAGTACGAACGAGCAGTACTTC
CASSLSTNEQYF
>TRBJ2-5|few|TRBD2|TRBV6-5
TGTGCCAGCAGTTACTCGGCGGGCGGGGGGGCGGAGACCCAGTACTTC
CASSYSAGGGAETQYF
>TRBJ1-4|many|TRBD1|TRBV7-9
TGTGCCAGCAGCTCCCGACAGGGGACTAATGAAAAACTGTTTTTT
CASSSRQGTNEKLFF
>TRBJ1-3|-|TRBD1|TRBV4-3
TGCGCCAGCAGCCAAGACCCAGGGGGCGGAAACACCATATATTTT
CASSQDPGGGNTIYF
>TRBJ2-1|many|TRBD2|TRBV6-2/TRBV6-3
TGTGCCAGCAGACACCCAGCGGGGGAAACCTACAATGAGCAGTTCTTC
CASRHPAGETYNEQFF
>TRBJ1-5|-|-|TRBV5-5
TGTGCCAGCAGCTTGAGGGGCCACAATCAGCCCCAGCATTTT
CASSLRGHNQPQHF
>TRBJ2-1|many|TRBD2|TRBV28
TGTGCCAGCAGACTAGCGGGTAGCTCCTACAATGAGCAGTTCTTC
CASRLAGSSYNEQFF
>TRBJ1-5|-|TRBD1|TRBV27
TGTGCCAGCAGTCGACGACAGGGGTATCAGCCCCAGCATTTT
CASSRRQGYQPQHF
>TRBJ1-2|-|-|TRBV6-5
TGTGCCAGCAGTTACTCTCTCCAGGGAACACTCTATGGCTACACCTTC
CASSYSLQGTLYGYTF
>TRBJ2-1|many|-|TRBV20-1
TGCAGTGCTGACAGTCGCTCCTACAATGAGCAGTTCTTC
CSADSRSYNEQFF
>TRBJ2-7|medium-sized|-|TRBV4-1
TGCGCCAGCAGTCAATCAGGGTACGAGCAGTACTTC
CASSQSGYEQYF
>TRBJ2-1|many|TRBD1|TRBV7-9
TGTGCCAGCAGCTTAGGCGGGGCGACAGGGGATGTCAATGAGCAGTTCTTC
CASSLGGATGDVNEQFF
>TRBJ2-5|-|TRBD1|TRBV4-1
TGCGCCAGCAGCCCGGGACAGGGGATAGTAAAGACCCAGTACTTC
CASSPGQGIVKTQYF
>TRBJ2-3|-|-|TRBV19
TGTGCCAGTAGTTCCCCGGGGCAGGCAGATACGCAGTATTTT
CASSSPGQADTQYF
>TRBJ1-5|-|-|TRBV6-1
TGTGCCAGCAGCGTTGGGGTTAGGCAGCCCCAGCATTTT
CASSVGVRQPQHF
>TRBJ2-1|many|TRBD2|TRBV29-1
TGCAGCGTTGAAGGGGAAGGACTAGCCGGCGACGAGCAGTTCTTC
CSVEGEGLAGDEQFF
>TRBJ1-1|many|-|TRBV10-1
TGCGCCAGCAGTGAGTCGTTGCGGGAGCGGGGTCCAGCTTTCTTT
CASSESLRERGPAFF
>TRBJ1-2|-|-|TRBV4-3
TGCGCCAGCAGCCGTAACCAGGGACTAGGCTATGGCTACACCTTC
CASSRNQGLGYGYTF
>TRBJ2-3|many|-|TRBV5-5
TGTGCCAGCAGCTTGGAGGTAGCGCCGGATACGCAGTATTTT
CASSLEVAPDTQYF
>TRBJ2-5|many|-|TRBV11-1
TGTGCCAGCAGTTTGGGGCCAGGTGGCGCCTGGGGACAAGAGACCCAGTACTTC
CASSLGPGGAWGQETQYF
>TRBJ1-1|many|-|TRBV5-1
TGCGCCAGCAGCCCCCGATCATCGGGCGGGGGCATCACTGAAGCTTTCTTT
CASSPRSSGGGITEAFF